A single sample gave rise to the 17 T cell receptor beta chains below, sequenced in a study of blood T cells in healthy people across ages. A J-beta primer mix and a sample-barcoded 5' primer were used in a second PCR of about 7 to 12 cycles. TCRdb reprocessed the 5' RACE reads with MiXCR, giving one entry per CDR3 protein. The sample lists fewer than 2 million distinct CDR3 sequences, 35% to 50% occurring once. Sequenced input: blood. These receptors were collected from a human donor in good health.

There are a few counts of this clonotype. The chain is built from TRBV10-3 and TRBJ2-1; 9 bases map to TRBD2. CDR3 length equals 16 residues. V shed 0 bases, J shed 6 bases, and the junction held 6 bases outside the gene matches. Germline V gives CDR1 ENHRY, CDR2 SYGVKD. The CDR3 DNA reads TGTGCCATCAGTGAGTCGGCCAGCGGGGGGCTCAATGAGCAGTTCTTC. This codes for CAISESASGGLNEQFF.

This clonotype showed up just a few times. The chain uses TRBV28 and TRBJ2-3, with 7 positions matching TRBD1. CDR1 and CDR2 from the germline V gene are MDHEN and SYDVKM. The CDR3 spans 17 residues. V gave up 6 bases and J gave up 3 bases; unmatched junction bases: 15. CDR3 protein: CASSRDGTGVGTDTQYF. The CDR3 nucleotides are TGTGCCAGCAGCAGAGACGGAACAGGGGTTGGTACAGATACGCAGTATTTT.

Only one count was recorded for this clonotype. The chain couples TRBV28 to TRBJ2-7; possible D gene TRBD2, 6 bases. The germline gives CDR1 MDHEN, CDR2 SYDVKM. This CDR3 is built from 18 residues. The V and J ends lost 2 bases and 0 bases respectively, with 20 bases between them. Here the CDR3 reads CASSLSIMEGQDSYEQYF. CDR3 nucleotides: TGTGCCAGCAGTTTAAGCATAATGGAGGGGCAGGACTCCTACGAGCAGTACTTC.

This clonotype came up a few times. This chain uses TRBV29-1 with TRBJ2-1, with a tentative D call TRBD1 (5 bases). The CDR3 contains 16 residues. V gave up 0 bases and J gave up 0 bases, with 12 bases separating them. Germline CDR1 reads SQVTM; CDR2 reads ANQGSEA. The CDR3 DNA reads as TGCAGCGTTGAAGATTTGGACAATCTCTCCTACAATGAGCAGTTCTTC. Protein sequence: CSVEDLDNLSYNEQFF.

This clonotype was seen a handful of times. The chain links TRBV5-1 to TRBJ2-3, with D possibly matching TRBD1 (5 bases). The V gene lost 0 bases and the J gene lost 2 bases, with 13 bases spanning the gap. This CDR3 has 16 residues. Germline loops: CDR1 SGHRS, CDR2 YFSETQ. As DNA, the CDR3 is TGCGCCAGCAGCTTGGAACCGCAGGGCGACACAGATACGCAGTATTTT. Amino acids: CASSLEPQGDTDTQYF. Based on the CDR3 plus reference TRBV5-1 and TRBJ2-3, the full variable domain is KAGVTQTPRYLIKTRGQQVTLSCSPISGHRSVSWYQQTPGQGLQFLFEYFSETQRNKGNFPGRFSGRQFSNSRSEMNVSTLELGDSALYLCASSLEPQGDTDTQYFGPGTRLTVL.

The J gene is TRBJ2-1, the V gene TRBV9; D assignment may be TRBD1 or TRBD2 (6 bases each). The CDR3 length is 14 residues. Germline CDR1 and CDR2: SGDLS and YYNGEE. V gave up 0 bases and J gave up 5 bases, with 9 bases separating them. CDR3 region: CASSVGGANNEQFF. The CDR3 bases are TGTGCCAGCAGCGTAGGGGGGGCCAACAATGAGCAGTTCTTC.

This clonotype appeared a few times. The rearrangement joins TRBV7-2 to TRBJ2-5, with D uncertain. This CDR3 has 13 residues. Germline-derived CDR1 and CDR2 are SGHTA and FQGNSA. The ends were cut back, 5 bases at V and 1 base at J, with 8 bases in the middle. CDR3 DNA sequence: TGTGCCAGCAGCGCCAGCCCCCAAGAGACCCAGTACTTC. This codes for CASSASPQETQYF.

The V gene is TRBV7-3, the J gene TRBJ1-2, with D tentatively TRBD1 (5 bases). From germline, CDR1 is SGHTA and CDR2 FQGTGA. The CDR3 totals 14 residues. V was clipped by 5 bases and J by 7 bases, with 17 bases between them. This CDR3 is CASSRDSGLGGYTF. In DNA form, the CDR3 reads TGTGCCAGCAGCCGGGATTCGGGACTGGGTGGCTACACCTTC. The whole variable domain, filled in from reference TRBV7-3 and TRBJ1-2, reads GAGVSQTPSNKVTEKGKYVELRCDPISGHTALYWYRQSLGQGPEFLIYFQGTGAADDSGLPNDRFFAVRPEGSVSTLKIQRTERGDSAVYLCASSRDSGLGGYTFGSGTRLTVV.

The DNA for the CDR3 is TGTGCCAGCACCATCGGGCAGGGGCGGTCCGGGGAGCTGTTTTTT. Protein: CASTIGQGRSGELFF. The gene calls are TRBV9 and TRBJ2-2, with a tentative D call TRBD1 (6 bases). With 6 bases removed from V and 6 bases from J, the gap between germline ends came to 18 bases. Looked up from germline, CDR1 is SGDLS and CDR2 is YYNGEE. CDR3 size: 15 residues.

This clonotype was observed a few times. A junction end diverges from the germline sequence, so it may reflect a read error. The chain links TRBV5-5 to TRBJ1-1; possibly TRBD1 for D (5 bases). In germline, CDR1 is SGHKS, CDR2 YYEKEE (reference sequence). This CDR3 is 15 amino acids long. Here the CDR3 DNA reads TGTGCCAGCAGCTTCGTTGGACAACTGAACATTGAAGCTTTCTTT. Protein sequence: CASSFVGQLNIEAFF.

The V and J genes are TRBV12-3 or TRBV12-4 and TRBJ2-7, with D possibly called TRBD1 or TRBD2 (5 bases each). V was pared by 1 base and J by 3 bases, with 16 bases between. This CDR3 is built from 16 residues. CDR3 protein: CASSLVVGDLFYEQYF. The DNA of the CDR3 is TGTGCCAGCAGTTTAGTTGTAGGGGACCTCTTCTACGAGCAGTACTTC.

The chain combines TRBV7-9 with TRBJ2-7; D remains unclear. The CDR3 is 12 amino acids. V lost 5 bases to trimming and J lost 5 bases, with 10 bases between them. Germline CDR1 reads SEHNR; CDR2 reads FQNEAQ (reference sequence). The CDR3 here is CASSLDDDEQYF. CDR3 coding DNA: TGTGCCAGCAGCCTAGATGATGACGAGCAGTACTTC.

This clonotype was recorded a few times. CDR3 in amino acids: CASSLKDPQNSPLHF. CDR3 bases: TGTGCCAGCAGCTTAAAAGATCCGCAGAATTCACCCCTCCACTTT. The V and J genes are TRBV7-9 and TRBJ1-6, with unresolved D. The germline CDR1 and CDR2 sequences are SEHNR and FQNEAQ (reference sequence). The V gene lost 2 bases and the J gene lost 7 bases, with 12 bases spanning the gap. CDR3 length: 15 amino acids.

In this sample, this clonotype turned up once. This sequence joins TRBV20-1 and TRBJ2-3; TRBD1 aligns across 7 bases. Germline V gives CDR1 DFQATT, CDR2 SNEGSKA (reference sequence). With 5 bases clipped from V and 5 bases from J, the junction kept 13 bases outside the gene matches. This CDR3 comprises 15 residues. The CDR3 spells CSAPPEGAWKDTQYF. CDR3 DNA sequence: TGCAGTGCTCCCCCAGAGGGGGCATGGAAAGATACGCAGTATTTT.

The rearrangement uses TRBV5-1 and TRBJ1-4, with 8 bases aligning to TRBD1. V shed 0 bases and J 7 bases; nucleotides not matched to a gene: 2. The CDR3 has 14 residues. Germline V CDR1 and CDR2: SGHRS, YFSETQ. The CDR3 nucleotides read TGCGCCAGCAGCTTGGACAGGGGGGGTGAAAAACTGTTTTTT. Its protein product is CASSLDRGGEKLFF.

The V call is TRBV4-2, the J call TRBJ1-2; 9 nucleotides agree with TRBD1. J was trimmed by 2 bases and V by 4 bases; bases with no gene match: 8. Germline V gene data show CDR1 as LGHNA and CDR2 as YNFKEQ. The CDR3 totals 16 residues. CDR3 nucleotides: TGTGCCAGCAGCCCGACCGGGACAGGGCAGAACTATGGCTACACCTTC. Translated: CASSPTGTGQNYGYTF.

This clonotype has just one count. One junction end disagrees with the germline gene, perhaps due to a read error. The gene calls are TRBV5-5 and TRBJ1-5; no clear D. This CDR3 spans 15 amino acids. Germline V gives CDR1 SGHKS, CDR2 YYEKEE (reference sequence). CDR3 sequence (DNA): TGTGCCAGCAGCTCAACGGGAAATAGCAATCAGCTCCAGCATTTT. Its translation: CASSSTGNSNQLQHF.